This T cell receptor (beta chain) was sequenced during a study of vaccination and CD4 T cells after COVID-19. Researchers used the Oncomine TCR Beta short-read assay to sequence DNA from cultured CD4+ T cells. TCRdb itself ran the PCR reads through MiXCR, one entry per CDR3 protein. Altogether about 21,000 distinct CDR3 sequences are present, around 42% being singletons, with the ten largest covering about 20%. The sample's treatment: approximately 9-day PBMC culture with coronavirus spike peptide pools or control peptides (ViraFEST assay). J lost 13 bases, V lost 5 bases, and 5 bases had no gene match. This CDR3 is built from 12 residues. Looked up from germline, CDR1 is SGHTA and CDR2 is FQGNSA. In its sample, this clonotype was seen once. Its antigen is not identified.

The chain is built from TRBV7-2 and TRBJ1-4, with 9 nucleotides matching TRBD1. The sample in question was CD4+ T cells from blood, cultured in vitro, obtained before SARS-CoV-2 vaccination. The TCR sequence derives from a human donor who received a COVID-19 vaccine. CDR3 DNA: TGTGCCAGCAGCCCGGGGACAGGGAGACTGTTTTTT. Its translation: CASSPGTGRLFF.